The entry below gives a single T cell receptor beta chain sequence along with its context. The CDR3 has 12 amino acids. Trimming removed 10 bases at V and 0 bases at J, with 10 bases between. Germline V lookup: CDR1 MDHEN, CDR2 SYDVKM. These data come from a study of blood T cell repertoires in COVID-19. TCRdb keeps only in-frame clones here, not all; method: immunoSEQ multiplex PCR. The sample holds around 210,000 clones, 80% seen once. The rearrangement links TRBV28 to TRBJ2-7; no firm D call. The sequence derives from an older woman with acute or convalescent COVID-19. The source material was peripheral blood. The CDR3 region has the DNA TGTGCCACCTTTGGCAACTCCTACGAGCAGTACTTC. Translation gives CATFGNSYEQYF.